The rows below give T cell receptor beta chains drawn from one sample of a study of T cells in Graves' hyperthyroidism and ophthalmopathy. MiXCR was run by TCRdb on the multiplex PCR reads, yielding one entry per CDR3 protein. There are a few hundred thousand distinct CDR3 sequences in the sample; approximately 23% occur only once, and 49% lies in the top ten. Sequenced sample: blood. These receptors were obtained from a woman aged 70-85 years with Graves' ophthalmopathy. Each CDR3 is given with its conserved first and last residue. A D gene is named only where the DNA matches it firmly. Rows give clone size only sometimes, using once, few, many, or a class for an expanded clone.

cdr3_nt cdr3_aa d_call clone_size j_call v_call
TGTGGCCGGGTGAGGAGCGGCCCCCGGAACGAGCAGTACTTC CGRVRSGPRNEQYF NA NA TRBJ2-7 TRBV6-1
TGTGCCAGCGTACAGGGGGCAGCAGGGAACACTGAAGCTTTCTTT CASVQGAAGNTEAFF TRBD1 few TRBJ1-1 TRBV28
TGTGCCAGCAGCTTAATCCCGACAGGGGGAATCTCCTACGAGCAGTACTTC CASSLIPTGGISYEQYF TRBD1 NA TRBJ2-7 TRBV7-3
TGTGCCACCACTGGTGGATCTAATGAGACCCAGTACTTC CATTGGSNETQYF NA few TRBJ2-5 TRBV24-1
TGTGCCAGCCGCCCGGGGGTCACGGGCGGCTACACCTTC CASRPGVTGGYTF NA NA TRBJ1-2 TRBV7-2
TGTGCGACAGCACGGACAGGAGGCAATCAGCCCCAGCATTTT CATARTGGNQPQHF TRBD1 many TRBJ1-5 TRBV2
TGTGCCAGCAGCCAACTAGGAGGGGCTGGAAACACCATATATTTT CASSQLGGAGNTIYF NA NA TRBJ1-3 TRBV3-1
TGTGCCAGCAGTTTAAGTACAGGGGAACAGCCCCAGCATTTT CASSLSTGEQPQHF TRBD1 few TRBJ1-5 TRBV12-3/TRBV12-4
TGTGCCAGCAGCTTAGGATCGGCGGGAGGCCACAATGAGCAGTTCTTC CASSLGSAGGHNEQFF TRBD2 many TRBJ2-1 TRBV7-3
TGTGCCTGGAGGGGCGGCACAGATACGCAGTATTTT CAWRGGTDTQYF NA many TRBJ2-3 TRBV30
TGCGCCAGCAGCTCAAGACAGGGGATTTACACCGGGGAGCTGTTTTTT CASSSRQGIYTGELFF TRBD1 NA TRBJ2-2 TRBV5-1
TGTGCCAGCAGTGTTTCCGGGACTACGAACACCGGGGAGCTGTTTTTT CASSVSGTTNTGELFF TRBD2 many TRBJ2-2 TRBV6-4
TGTGCCAGCAGCCTCTCTAGCGGGAGCTTTAATGAGCAGTTCTTC CASSLSSGSFNEQFF TRBD2 many TRBJ2-1 TRBV7-2
TGTGCCAGCAGTAACACCGGGGAGCTGTTTTTT CASSNTGELFF NA many TRBJ2-2 TRBV6-1
TGCAGCGTGGCCGGCTTGAACACTGAAGCTTTCTTT CSVAGLNTEAFF NA few TRBJ1-1 TRBV29-1
TGTGCCACCAGCGGTACAGGGGGCCTGGAGACCCAGTACTTC CATSGTGGLETQYF TRBD1 few TRBJ2-5 TRBV15
TGTGCCAGCTCACCACCGCGGGTCTCGGACACTGAAGCTTTCTTT CASSPPRVSDTEAFF NA few TRBJ1-1 TRBV18
TGTGCCAGCAGCTCTGTGGTAGGGACCTCCTACGAGCAGTACTTC CASSSVVGTSYEQYF NA NA TRBJ2-7 TRBV5-5
TGCAGTGCTAGACGTCAGGCAAGCTCTGGAAACACCATATATTTT CSARRQASSGNTIYF NA NA TRBJ1-3 TRBV20-1
TGTGCCAGTAGTGAGAGAACTGAAGCTTTCTTT CASSERTEAFF NA NA TRBJ1-1 TRBV19
TGTGCCAGCAGACCGGGGGCTGGGTATGGCTACACCTTC CASRPGAGYGYTF NA many TRBJ1-2 TRBV12-3/TRBV12-4
TGTGCCAGCAGCTTGACGAGAATCATGAACACTGAAGCTTTCTTT CASSLTRIMNTEAFF NA NA TRBJ1-1 TRBV5-6
TGTGCCACCAGTCTGGGGGGCGGAGAGACCCAGTACTTC CATSLGGGETQYF NA few TRBJ2-5 TRBV24-1
TGTGCCAGTAGTCATACAGGGGCCTACGAGCAGTACTTC CASSHTGAYEQYF TRBD1 NA TRBJ2-7 TRBV19
TGCAGTGCTAGGGCGGCCCGTAGCGTGAGCGAGCAGTACTTC CSARAARSVSEQYF NA NA TRBJ2-7 TRBV20-1
TGTGCCAGCATCGCAGGGGGAGGTTACAATGAGCAGTTCTTC CASIAGGGYNEQFF NA few TRBJ2-1 TRBV11-1
TGTGCCAGCAGCTCGGGACCCGGGGAGCAGTTCTTC CASSSGPGEQFF NA few TRBJ2-1 TRBV5-4
TGTGCCAGCAGCTTAGTAGCCTCCTCCGAGCAGTACTTC CASSLVASSEQYF NA NA TRBJ2-7 TRBV7-2
TGCGCCAGCAGTATCCAGGGTAACGATGTCGTGAACACTGAAGCTTTCTTT CASSIQGNDVVNTEAFF NA NA TRBJ1-1 TRBV5-1